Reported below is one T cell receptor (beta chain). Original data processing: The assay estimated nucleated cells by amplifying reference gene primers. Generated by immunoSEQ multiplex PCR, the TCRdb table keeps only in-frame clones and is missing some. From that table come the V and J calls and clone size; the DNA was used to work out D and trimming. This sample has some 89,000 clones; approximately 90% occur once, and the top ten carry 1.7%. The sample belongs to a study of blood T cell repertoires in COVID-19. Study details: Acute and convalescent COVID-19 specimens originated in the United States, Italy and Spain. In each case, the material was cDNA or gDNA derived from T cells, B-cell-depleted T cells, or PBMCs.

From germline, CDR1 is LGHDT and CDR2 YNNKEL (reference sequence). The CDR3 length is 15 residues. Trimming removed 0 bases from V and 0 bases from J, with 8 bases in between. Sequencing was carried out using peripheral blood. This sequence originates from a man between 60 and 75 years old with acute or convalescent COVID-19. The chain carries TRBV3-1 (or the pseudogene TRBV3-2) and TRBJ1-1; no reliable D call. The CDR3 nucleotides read TGTGCCAGCAGCCAAGATCGGGTCCTGAACACTGAAGCTTTCTTT. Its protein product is CASSQDRVLNTEAFF.